This paragraph covers one TCR beta chain sequence. Its antigen remains unknown. The PCR was carried out with 60 Vbeta primers and 13 Jbeta primers. Assay: immunoSEQ multiplex PCR; the TCRdb copy retains only in-frame clones and omits some. The sample holds around 150,000 clones, around four fifths seen once. This sample was included in a study of cytomegalovirus exposure and HLA in healthy donors. Study conclusions and caveats: Later on, an analysis found that several of the most significant clusters appeared to be linked to common viral pathogens, which included parvovirus B19.

These donors, healthy bone marrow donors, were studied. Although they were nominally healthy when sampled, donors likely had unrecorded immune exposures. CDR3 length: 18 residues. Germline loops: CDR1 SGHNT, CDR2 YENEEA. The ends lost 1 base at V and 4 bases at J; junction bases unmatched: 8. The rearrangement uses TRBV11-3 and TRBJ2-2; 11 bases map to TRBD2. The material sequenced was PBMCs. This sequence originates from a male donor in good health and CMV-seronegative. The CDR3 coding sequence is TGTGCCAGCAGCTTAGGACTAGCGGGAACCCCGGGCACCGGGGAGCTGTTTTTT. Amino acids: CASSLGLAGTPGTGELFF.